Sequencing of this T cell receptor beta chain was carried out in a study of cytomegalovirus exposure and HLA in healthy donors. Study-level results: Apparent HLA restriction characterized most CMV-associated TCR beta chains in a later analysis. A later analysis revealed that TCR association rates differed between HLA loci, peaking at DRB1 and bottoming out at HLA-C.

There are a few counts of this clone. Antigen specificity is unknown. The PCR had 60 Vbeta and 13 Jbeta primers. Clones were read by immunoSEQ multiplex PCR, and TCRdb kept only the in-frame ones, dropping some. The sample has 150,000 or so clones, around 72% seen once. This sequence was found in a man between 18 and 29 years old in good health and CMV-seropositive. Sample: PBMCs.

The CDR3 sequence: CASSLNRVANSPLHF. CDR3 nucleotides: TGTGCCAGCAGTTTGAACAGGGTTGCAAATTCACCCCTCCACTTT. The chain links TRBV27 to TRBJ1-6; TRBD1 is a possible D gene (6 bases). The V gene lost 3 bases and the J gene lost 7 bases, with 13 bases spanning the gap. Looked up from germline, CDR1 is MNHEY and CDR2 is SMNVEV (reference sequence). The CDR3 contains 15 residues.